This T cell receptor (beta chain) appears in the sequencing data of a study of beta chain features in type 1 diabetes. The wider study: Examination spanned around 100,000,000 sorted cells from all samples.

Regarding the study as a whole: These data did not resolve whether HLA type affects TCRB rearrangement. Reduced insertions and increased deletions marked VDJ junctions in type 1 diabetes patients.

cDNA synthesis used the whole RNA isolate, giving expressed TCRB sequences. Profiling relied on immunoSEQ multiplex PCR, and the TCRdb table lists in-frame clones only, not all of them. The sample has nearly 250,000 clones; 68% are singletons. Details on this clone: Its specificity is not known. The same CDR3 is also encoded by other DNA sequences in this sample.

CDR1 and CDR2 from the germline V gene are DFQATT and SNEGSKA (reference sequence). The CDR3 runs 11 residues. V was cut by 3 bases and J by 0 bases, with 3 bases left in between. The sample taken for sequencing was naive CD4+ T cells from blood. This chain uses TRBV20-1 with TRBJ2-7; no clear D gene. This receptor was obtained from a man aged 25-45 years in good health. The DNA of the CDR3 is TGCAGTGCTAGGAGCTCCTACGAGCAGTACTTC. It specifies CSARSSYEQYF.